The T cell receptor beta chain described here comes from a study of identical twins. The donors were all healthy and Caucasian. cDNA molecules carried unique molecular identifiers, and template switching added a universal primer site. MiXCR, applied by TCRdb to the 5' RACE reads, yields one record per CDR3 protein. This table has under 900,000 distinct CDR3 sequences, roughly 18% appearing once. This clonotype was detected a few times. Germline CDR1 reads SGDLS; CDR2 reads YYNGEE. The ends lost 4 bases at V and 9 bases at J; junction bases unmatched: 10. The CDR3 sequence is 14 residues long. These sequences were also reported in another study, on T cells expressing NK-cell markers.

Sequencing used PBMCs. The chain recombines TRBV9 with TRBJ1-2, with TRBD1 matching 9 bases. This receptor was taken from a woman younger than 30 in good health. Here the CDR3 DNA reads TGTGCCAGCAGCCGGGAAACAGGGGGCGGAAGCTACACCTTC. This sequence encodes CASSRETGGGSYTF. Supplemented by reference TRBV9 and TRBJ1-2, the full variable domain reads DSGVTQTPKHLITATGQRVTLRCSPRSGDLSVYWYQQSLDQGLQFLIQYYNGEERAKGNILERFSAQQFPDLHSELNLSSLELGDSALYFCASSRETGGGSYTFGSGTRLTVV.